The rows below give T cell receptor beta chains drawn from one sample of a study of cytomegalovirus exposure and HLA in healthy donors. Only in-frame clones appear in the TCRdb table, and some are missing; sequencing was by immunoSEQ multiplex PCR. The table lists about 110,000 clones, around 80% of them singletons. The specimen sequenced was PBMCs. The origin of the receptors is a man in his forties or fifties in good health and CMV-seropositive. CDR3s include the opening cysteine and the closing phenylalanine or tryptophan. The D gene is left open where the match is weak. Expanded clones are given a class, and other clones once, few, many or no size at all.

DNA: TGTGCCAGCAGCGCTAGAGGAGGGAGTGCCTACGAGCAGTACTTC
CDR3: CASSARGGSAYEQYF
D: -
V: TRBV7-9
size: -
J: TRBJ2-7
length: 15

DNA: TGTGCCAGCAGCCCCCGGGACAGGGTAAACACCGGGGAGCTGTTTTTT
CDR3: CASSPRDRVNTGELFF
D: TRBD1
V: TRBV4-2
size: few
J: TRBJ2-2
length: 16

DNA: TGTGCCAGCAGCTCAGGGATTCCTCATCCGAACACCGGGGAGCTGTTTTTT
CDR3: CASSSGIPHPNTGELFF
D: -
V: TRBV7-6
size: -
J: TRBJ2-2
length: 17

DNA: TGTGCCAGCAGCCTTACCGGGACAGGGGGAGGCGAGCAGTACTTC
CDR3: CASSLTGTGGGEQYF
D: TRBD1
V: TRBV5-6
size: -
J: TRBJ2-7
length: 15

DNA: TGTGCCAGCTCACCGCGGGCGGGAGATACGCAGTATTTT
CDR3: CASSPRAGDTQYF
D: -
V: TRBV27
size: -
J: TRBJ2-3
length: 13

DNA: TGTGCCAGCACCAGACAGGGGCGCGAACCCTACGAGCAGTACTTC
CDR3: CASTRQGREPYEQYF
D: TRBD1
V: TRBV6-1
size: -
J: TRBJ2-7
length: 15

DNA: TGTGCCAGCAGCGCCAGGGCTTTAGGCTACACCTTC
CDR3: CASSARALGYTF
D: -
V: TRBV9
size: -
J: TRBJ1-2
length: 12

DNA: TGTGCCAGCAGTTTATGGTCAGGGACCTACGAGCAGTACTTC
CDR3: CASSLWSGTYEQYF
D: -
V: TRBV28
size: -
J: TRBJ2-7
length: 14

DNA: TGTGCCAGTAGTATAGCCCCTAGCGGGAGCCACAATGAGCAGTTCTTC
CDR3: CASSIAPSGSHNEQFF
D: TRBD2
V: TRBV19
size: -
J: TRBJ2-1
length: 16

DNA: TGTGCCAGCAGTCGGACAGGAACCCGTGATGAGCAGTTCTTC
CDR3: CASSRTGTRDEQFF
D: TRBD1
V: TRBV2
size: -
J: TRBJ2-1
length: 14

DNA: TGTGCCAGCAGCGTTGTCTTGAGCTCCTACAATGAGCAGTTCTTC
CDR3: CASSVVLSSYNEQFF
D: -
V: TRBV9
size: -
J: TRBJ2-1
length: 15

DNA: TGTGCCAGCAGTTGGGGAAAGGGACAGGGGCCAATGAGCTCCTACAATGAGCAGTTCTTC
CDR3: CASSWGKGQGPMSSYNEQFF
D: TRBD1
V: TRBV7-8
size: -
J: TRBJ2-1
length: 20

DNA: TGTGCCAGCTCACGGACAGGGGATGGCTACACCTTC
CDR3: CASSRTGDGYTF
D: TRBD1
V: TRBV18
size: -
J: TRBJ1-2
length: 12

DNA: TGTGCCAGCAGTGAACTGGCTAGCGGGGGGTATGAGCAGTTCTTC
CDR3: CASSELASGGYEQFF
D: TRBD2
V: TRBV6-1
size: few
J: TRBJ2-1
length: 15

DNA: TGTGCCAGCAGGGGCGGGACCAGCAATCAGCCCCAGCATTTT
CDR3: CASRGGTSNQPQHF
D: -
V: TRBV2
size: -
J: TRBJ1-5
length: 14

DNA: TGCGCCAGCAGCCAAGCCCCGACCGGGTACGAGCAGTACTTC
CDR3: CASSQAPTGYEQYF
D: -
V: TRBV4-1
size: -
J: TRBJ2-7
length: 14

DNA: TGTGCCAGCAGTGGGACAGGGGGCTATGGCACTGAAGCTTTCTTT
CDR3: CASSGTGGYGTEAFF
D: TRBD1
V: TRBV2
size: -
J: TRBJ1-1
length: 15

DNA: TGTGCCAGCAGCTTGACGGGAAACGGTGAGCAGTTCTTC
CDR3: CASSLTGNGEQFF
D: -
V: TRBV7-8
size: -
J: TRBJ2-1
length: 13

DNA: TGTGCCAGCTCACCACCTAACAAAAACAATGAGCAGTTCTTC
CDR3: CASSPPNKNNEQFF
D: -
V: TRBV18
size: -
J: TRBJ2-1
length: 14

DNA: TGCGCCAGCAGCTTGGATTCGGGGATTGGTGAGCAGTTCTTC
CDR3: CASSLDSGIGEQFF
D: -
V: TRBV5-1
size: -
J: TRBJ2-1
length: 14

DNA: TGTGCCAGCAGTAGAGGACAGGGGGGTTGGAGCTCCTACGAGCAGTACTTC
CDR3: CASSRGQGGWSSYEQYF
D: TRBD1
V: TRBV27
size: -
J: TRBJ2-7
length: 17

DNA: TGTGCCTGGAGTGTGGGGGGGAAGGAAAAACTGTTTTTT
CDR3: CAWSVGGKEKLFF
D: -
V: TRBV30
size: -
J: TRBJ1-4
length: 13

DNA: TGTGCCAGCAGTCCCCGTCCCACTGAAGCTTTCTTT
CDR3: CASSPRPTEAFF
D: -
V: TRBV28
size: -
J: TRBJ1-1
length: 12

DNA: TGTGCCAGTCGAACCTTAAGCGGGAGTTCCTACGAGCAGTACTTC
CDR3: CASRTLSGSSYEQYF
D: TRBD2
V: TRBV6-1
size: -
J: TRBJ2-7
length: 15

DNA: TGTGCCAGCAGCTTCCGGACAGGGGAACCCTACGAGCAGTACTTC
CDR3: CASSFRTGEPYEQYF
D: TRBD1
V: TRBV7-2
size: -
J: TRBJ2-7
length: 15

DNA: TGCGCCAGCAGCCCAGGGCCTAGGGGTGGGGCCAACGTCCTGACTTTC
CDR3: CASSPGPRGGANVLTF
D: -
V: TRBV5-1
size: -
J: TRBJ2-6
length: 16

DNA: TGTGCCTGGAGTGCCCCGGGCCAAGAGACCCAGTACTTC
CDR3: CAWSAPGQETQYF
D: -
V: TRBV30
size: few
J: TRBJ2-5
length: 13

DNA: TGCGCCAGCAGCTTTCAGGGGGCCGACACTGAAGCTTTCTTT
CDR3: CASSFQGADTEAFF
D: TRBD1
V: TRBV5-1
size: once
J: TRBJ1-1
length: 14

DNA: TGTGCCAGCAGCGACACAGGGTTGCTAGCGGGGACTGAAGCTTTCTTT
CDR3: CASSDTGLLAGTEAFF
D: -
V: TRBV7-9
size: -
J: TRBJ1-1
length: 16

DNA: TGTGCCAGCAGACCCGGACTAGCGGGACCCACCTACGAGCAGTACTTC
CDR3: CASRPGLAGPTYEQYF
D: TRBD2
V: TRBV5-4
size: -
J: TRBJ2-7
length: 16

DNA: TGCGCCAGCAGCCCCGGAGCGGGGGGGCCAGATACGCAGTATTTT
CDR3: CASSPGAGGPDTQYF
D: TRBD2
V: TRBV4-3
size: -
J: TRBJ2-3
length: 15

DNA: TGTGCCAGCAGTGTTGCGGCTCCGGGACAGGGGGACTATGAGCAGTTCTTC
CDR3: CASSVAAPGQGDYEQFF
D: TRBD1
V: TRBV6-4
size: once
J: TRBJ2-1
length: 17

DNA: TGCAGCGTTGGAGAGGGGGCGCGGTTTTCGATGAACACTGAAGCTTTCTTT
CDR3: CSVGEGARFSMNTEAFF
D: TRBD1
V: TRBV29-1
size: -
J: TRBJ1-1
length: 17

DNA: TGTGCCAGCAGCCCGGCGGGAAGGGGCGCGGAAGCTTTCTTT
CDR3: CASSPAGRGAEAFF
D: -
V: TRBV28
size: -
J: TRBJ1-1
length: 14

DNA: TGTGCCAGCAGTCTAGAGGGCTCCTACGAGCAGTACTTC
CDR3: CASSLEGSYEQYF
D: -
V: TRBV27
size: -
J: TRBJ2-7
length: 13

DNA: TGTGCCAGCAGCTTGGTGACTAACTACGAGCAGTACTTC
CDR3: CASSLVTNYEQYF
D: -
V: TRBV5-8
size: -
J: TRBJ2-7
length: 13

DNA: TGCGCCAGCAGCGAACACAGGGGCTCACCCCTCCACTTT
CDR3: CASSEHRGSPLHF
D: TRBD1
V: TRBV4-3
size: -
J: TRBJ1-6
length: 13

DNA: TGTGCCAGCAGCGTCTCAGGGGAGTATGGTGGCTACACCTTC
CDR3: CASSVSGEYGGYTF
D: -
V: TRBV7-3
size: -
J: TRBJ1-2
length: 14

DNA: TGTGCCAGCAGTGGGACTTCGCGACGGCAGTACTTC
CDR3: CASSGTSRRQYF
D: -
V: TRBV2
size: few
J: TRBJ2-7
length: 12